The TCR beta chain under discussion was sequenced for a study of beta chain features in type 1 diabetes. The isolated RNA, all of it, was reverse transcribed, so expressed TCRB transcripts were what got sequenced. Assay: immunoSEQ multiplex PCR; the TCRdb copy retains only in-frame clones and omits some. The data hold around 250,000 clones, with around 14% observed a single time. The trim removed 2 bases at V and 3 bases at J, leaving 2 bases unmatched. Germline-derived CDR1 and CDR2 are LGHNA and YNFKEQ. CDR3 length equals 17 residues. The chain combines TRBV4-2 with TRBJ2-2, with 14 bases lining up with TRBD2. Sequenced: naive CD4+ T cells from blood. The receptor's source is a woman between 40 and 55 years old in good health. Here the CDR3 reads CASSQRGLAGDTGELFF. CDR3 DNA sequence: TGTGCCAGCAGCCAACGGGGACTAGCGGGGGACACCGGGGAGCTGTTTTTT.